This T cell receptor (beta chain) is drawn from a study of shared clonotypes between healthy human individuals. Germline CDR1 is SGHTA and CDR2 is FQGNSA. This CDR3 has 13 residues. Between the trimmed V and J ends, which lost 6 bases and 6 bases, there was a span of 15 bases. Data came from immunoSEQ multiplex PCR; TCRdb stores just in-frame clones and leaves some out. The profile shows 950,000 to 1,100,000 clones, around 74% of them singletons. The sequencing input was memory CD4+ T cells sorted from blood. Indicated subset: CD45RA-negative fraction. This clonotype was obtained from a man aged 18 to 29 in good health. The chain is built from TRBV7-2 and TRBJ2-7; D unclear. CDR3 in amino acids: CASSPAPPAEQYF. CDR3 DNA sequence: TGTGCCAGCAGTCCCGCGCCCCCCGCCGAGCAGTACTTC.